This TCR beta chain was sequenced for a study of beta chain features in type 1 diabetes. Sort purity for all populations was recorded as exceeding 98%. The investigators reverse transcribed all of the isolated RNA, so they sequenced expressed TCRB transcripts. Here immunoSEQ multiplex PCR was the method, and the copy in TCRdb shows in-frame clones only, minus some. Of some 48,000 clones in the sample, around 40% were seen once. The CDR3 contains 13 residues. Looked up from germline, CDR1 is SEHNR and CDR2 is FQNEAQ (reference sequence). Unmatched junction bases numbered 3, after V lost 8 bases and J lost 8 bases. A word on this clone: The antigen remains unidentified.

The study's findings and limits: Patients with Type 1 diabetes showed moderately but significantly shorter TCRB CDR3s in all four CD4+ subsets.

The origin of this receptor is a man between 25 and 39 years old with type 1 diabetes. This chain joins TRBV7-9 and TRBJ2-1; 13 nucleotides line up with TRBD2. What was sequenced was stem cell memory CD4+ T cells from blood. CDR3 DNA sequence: TGTGCCAGCCAACTAGCGGGAGGGGATGAGCAGTTCTTC. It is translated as CASQLAGGDEQFF.